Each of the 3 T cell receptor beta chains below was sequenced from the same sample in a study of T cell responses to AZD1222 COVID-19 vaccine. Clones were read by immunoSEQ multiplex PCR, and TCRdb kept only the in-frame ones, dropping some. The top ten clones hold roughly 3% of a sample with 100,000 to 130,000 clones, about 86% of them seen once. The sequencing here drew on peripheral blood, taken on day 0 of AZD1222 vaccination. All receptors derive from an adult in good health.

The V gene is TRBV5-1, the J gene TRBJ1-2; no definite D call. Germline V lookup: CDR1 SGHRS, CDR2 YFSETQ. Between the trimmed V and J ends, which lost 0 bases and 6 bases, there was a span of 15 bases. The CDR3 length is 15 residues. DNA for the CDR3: TGCGCCAGCAGCTTGGCCGGAAGGTTTTCCAATGGCTACACCTTC. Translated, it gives CASSLAGRFSNGYTF.

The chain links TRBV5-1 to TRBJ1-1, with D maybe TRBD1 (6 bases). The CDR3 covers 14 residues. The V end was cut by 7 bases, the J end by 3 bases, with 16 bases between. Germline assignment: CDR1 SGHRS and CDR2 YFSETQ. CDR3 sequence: CASWKGGGDTEAFF. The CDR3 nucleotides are TGCGCCAGCTGGAAGGGGGGCGGCGACACTGAAGCTTTCTTT.

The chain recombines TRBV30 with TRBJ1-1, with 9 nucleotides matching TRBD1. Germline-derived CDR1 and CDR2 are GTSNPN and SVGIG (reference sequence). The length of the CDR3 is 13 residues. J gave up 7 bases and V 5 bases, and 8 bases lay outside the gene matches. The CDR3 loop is CAWHRDRDNEAFF. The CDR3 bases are TGTGCCTGGCACCGGGACAGGGATAATGAAGCTTTCTTT.